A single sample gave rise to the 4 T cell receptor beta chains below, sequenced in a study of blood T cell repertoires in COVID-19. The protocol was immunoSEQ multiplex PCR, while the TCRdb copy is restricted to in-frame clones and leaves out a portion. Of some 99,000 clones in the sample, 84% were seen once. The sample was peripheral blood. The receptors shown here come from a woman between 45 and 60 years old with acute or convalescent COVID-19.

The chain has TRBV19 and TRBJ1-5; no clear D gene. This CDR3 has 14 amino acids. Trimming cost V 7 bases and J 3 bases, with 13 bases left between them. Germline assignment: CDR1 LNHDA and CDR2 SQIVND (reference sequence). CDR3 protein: CASTAGLANQPQHF. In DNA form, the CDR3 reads TGTGCCAGTACGGCCGGACTCGCCAATCAGCCCCAGCATTTT.

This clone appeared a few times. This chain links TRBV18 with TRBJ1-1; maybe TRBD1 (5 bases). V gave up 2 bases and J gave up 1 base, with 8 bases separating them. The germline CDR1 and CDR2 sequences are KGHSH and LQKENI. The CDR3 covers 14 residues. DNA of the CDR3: TGTGCCAGCTCACCAGGGGCAGGGAACACTGAAGCTTTCTTT. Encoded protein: CASSPGAGNTEAFF. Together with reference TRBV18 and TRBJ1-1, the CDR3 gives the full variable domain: NAGVMQNPRHLVRRRGQEARLRCSPMKGHSHVYWYRQLPEEGLKFMVYLQKENIIDESGMPKERFSAEFPKEGPSILRIQQVVRGDSAAYFCASSPGAGNTEAFFGQGTRLTVV.

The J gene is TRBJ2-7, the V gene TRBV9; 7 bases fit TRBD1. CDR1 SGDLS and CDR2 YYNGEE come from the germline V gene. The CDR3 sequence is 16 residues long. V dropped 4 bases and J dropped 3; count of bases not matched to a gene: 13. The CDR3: CASSPGTAPYVYEQYF. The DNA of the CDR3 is TGTGCCAGCAGCCCCGGGACAGCCCCTTACGTCTACGAGCAGTACTTC.

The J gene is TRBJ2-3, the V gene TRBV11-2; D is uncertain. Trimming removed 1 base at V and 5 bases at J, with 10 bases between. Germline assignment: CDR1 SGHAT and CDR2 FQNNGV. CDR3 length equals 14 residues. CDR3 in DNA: TGTGCCAGCAGCTTAGTCGGTCTAAGAGATACGCAGTATTTT. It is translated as CASSLVGLRDTQYF.